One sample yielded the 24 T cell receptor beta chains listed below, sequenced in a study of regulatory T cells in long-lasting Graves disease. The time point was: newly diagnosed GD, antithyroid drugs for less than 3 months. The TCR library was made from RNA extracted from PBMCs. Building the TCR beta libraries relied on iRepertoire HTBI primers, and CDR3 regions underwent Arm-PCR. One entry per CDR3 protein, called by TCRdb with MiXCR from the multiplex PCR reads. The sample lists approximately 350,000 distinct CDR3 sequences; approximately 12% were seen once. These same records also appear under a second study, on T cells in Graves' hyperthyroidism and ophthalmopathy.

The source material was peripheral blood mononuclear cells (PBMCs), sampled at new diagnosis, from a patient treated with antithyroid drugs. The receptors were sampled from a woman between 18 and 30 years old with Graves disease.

In DNA, the CDR3 is TGCAGCGCGGACAGGGTAGGGGCCGGGGAGCTGTTTTTT. Amino acid sequence: CSADRVGAGELFF. The gene calls are TRBV29-1 and TRBJ2-2; 8 bases are a match to TRBD1. The V and J ends lost 7 bases and 6 bases, in that order; junction bases with no gene match: 7. Germline assignment: CDR1 SQVTM and CDR2 ANQGSEA. The CDR3 has 13 amino acids.

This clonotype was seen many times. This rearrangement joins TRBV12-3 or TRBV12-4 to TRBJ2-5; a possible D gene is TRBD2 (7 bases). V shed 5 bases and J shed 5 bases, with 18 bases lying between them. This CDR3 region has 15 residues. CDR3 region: CASSHGGPGIETQYF. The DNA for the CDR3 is TGTGCCAGCAGTCACGGGGGGCCCGGGATTGAGACCCAGTACTTC.

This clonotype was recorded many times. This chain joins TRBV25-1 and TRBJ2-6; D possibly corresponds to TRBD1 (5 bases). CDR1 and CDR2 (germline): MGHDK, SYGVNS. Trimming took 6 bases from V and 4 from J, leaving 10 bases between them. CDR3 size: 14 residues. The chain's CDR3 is CASSTGSGANVLTF. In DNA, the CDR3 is TGTGCCAGCAGCACAGGATCCGGGGCCAACGTCCTGACTTTC.

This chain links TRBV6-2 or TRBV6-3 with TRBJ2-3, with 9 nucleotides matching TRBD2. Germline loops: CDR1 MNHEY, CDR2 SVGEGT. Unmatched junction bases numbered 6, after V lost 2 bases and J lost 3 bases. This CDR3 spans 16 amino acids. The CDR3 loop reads CASSYRIAGETDTQYF. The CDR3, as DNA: TGTGCCAGCAGTTACAGGATAGCGGGAGAGACAGATACGCAGTATTTT.

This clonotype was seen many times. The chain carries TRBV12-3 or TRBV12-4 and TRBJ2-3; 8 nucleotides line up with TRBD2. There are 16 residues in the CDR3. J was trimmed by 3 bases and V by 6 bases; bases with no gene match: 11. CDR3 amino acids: CASSQRAGLGTDTQYF. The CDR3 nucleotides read TGTGCCAGCAGCCAAAGGGCGGGACTAGGAACAGATACGCAGTATTTT.

CDR3 sequence: CASSLVDTYNEQFF. The DNA for the CDR3 is TGTGCCAGCAGTTTAGTGGACACCTACAATGAGCAGTTCTTC. J is TRBJ2-1 and V is TRBV27; a weak D match, TRBD1 (5 bases). Trimming cost V 2 bases and J 2 bases, with 7 bases left between them. Germline assignment: CDR1 MNHEY and CDR2 SMNVEV (reference sequence). This CDR3 contains 14 residues.

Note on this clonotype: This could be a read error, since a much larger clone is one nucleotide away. CDR3 sequence: CASSLVHGAYTDTQYF. The DNA of the CDR3 is TGCGCCAGCAGCTTGGTACATGGGGCTTACACAGATACGCAGTATTTT. The rearrangement uses TRBV5-1 and TRBJ2-3; D is perhaps TRBD1 (5 bases). V shed 0 bases and J shed 2 bases, with 13 bases lying between them. Germline CDR1 reads SGHRS; CDR2 reads YFSETQ. CDR3 length: 16 residues.

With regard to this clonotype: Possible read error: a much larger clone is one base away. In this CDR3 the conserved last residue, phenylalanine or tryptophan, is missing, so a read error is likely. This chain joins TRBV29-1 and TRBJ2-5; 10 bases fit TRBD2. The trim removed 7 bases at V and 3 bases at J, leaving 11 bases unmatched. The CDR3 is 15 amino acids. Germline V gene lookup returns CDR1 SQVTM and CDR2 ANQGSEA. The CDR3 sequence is CSATPGLALKETQYL. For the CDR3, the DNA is TGCAGCGCTACTCCGGGACTAGCGCTAAAAGAGACCCAGTACCTC.

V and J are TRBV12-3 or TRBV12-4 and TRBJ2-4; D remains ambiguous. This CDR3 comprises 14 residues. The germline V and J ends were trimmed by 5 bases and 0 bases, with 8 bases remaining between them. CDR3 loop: CASSPHEAKNIQYF. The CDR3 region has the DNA TGTGCCAGCAGTCCCCACGAAGCCAAAAACATTCAGTACTTC.

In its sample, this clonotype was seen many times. CDR3 bases: TGTGCCAGCAGCTTAGTAGCGGGAGTGTCGACCGGGGAGCTGTTTTTT. Translating it yields CASSLVAGVSTGELFF. The chain employs TRBV7-2 and TRBJ2-2; 9 bases match TRBD2. Germline V gene data show CDR1 as SGHTA and CDR2 as FQGNSA. J was trimmed by 5 bases and V by 1 base; bases with no gene match: 5. The CDR3 is 16 residues long.

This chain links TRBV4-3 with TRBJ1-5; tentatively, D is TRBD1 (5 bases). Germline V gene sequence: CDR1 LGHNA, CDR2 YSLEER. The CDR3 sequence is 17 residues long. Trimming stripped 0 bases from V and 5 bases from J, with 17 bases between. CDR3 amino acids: CASSQDLGLASDQPQHF. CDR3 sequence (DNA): TGCGCCAGCAGCCAAGATTTGGGGCTTGCATCGGATCAGCCCCAGCATTTT.

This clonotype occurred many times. The CDR3 nucleotides read TGTGCCAGCAGTTACTTTGGGACAGGGGGCTTGCGGTACAATGAGCAGTTCTTC. It yields the protein CASSYFGTGGLRYNEQFF. The rearrangement uses TRBV6-5 and TRBJ2-1; 12 bases are shared with TRBD1. V shed 1 base, J shed 4 bases, and the junction held 8 bases outside the gene matches. The CDR3 consists of 18 residues. Per the germline V gene, CDR1 is MNHEY and CDR2 is SVGAGI.

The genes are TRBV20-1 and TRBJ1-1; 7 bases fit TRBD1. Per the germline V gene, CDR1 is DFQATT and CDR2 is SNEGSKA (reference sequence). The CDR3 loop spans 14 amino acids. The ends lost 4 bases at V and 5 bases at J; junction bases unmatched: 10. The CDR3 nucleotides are TGCAGTGCTACCCAAGGGGGCCTTAGGACTGAAGCTTTCTTT. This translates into CSATQGGLRTEAFF.

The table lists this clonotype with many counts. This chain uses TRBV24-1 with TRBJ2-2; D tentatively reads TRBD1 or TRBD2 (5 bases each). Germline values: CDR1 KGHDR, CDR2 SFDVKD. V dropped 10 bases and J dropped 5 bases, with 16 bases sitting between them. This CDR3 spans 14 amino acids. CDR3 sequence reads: CATQSEGETGELFF. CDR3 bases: TGTGCCACTCAATCAGAAGGGGAGACCGGGGAGCTGTTTTTT.

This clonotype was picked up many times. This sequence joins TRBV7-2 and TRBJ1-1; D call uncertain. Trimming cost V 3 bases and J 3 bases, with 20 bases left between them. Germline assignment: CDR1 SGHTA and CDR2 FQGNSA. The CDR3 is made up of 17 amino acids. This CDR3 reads CASSFRALIGLDTEAFF. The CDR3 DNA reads TGTGCCAGCAGCTTCCGGGCCCTCATTGGCCTTGACACTGAAGCTTTCTTT.

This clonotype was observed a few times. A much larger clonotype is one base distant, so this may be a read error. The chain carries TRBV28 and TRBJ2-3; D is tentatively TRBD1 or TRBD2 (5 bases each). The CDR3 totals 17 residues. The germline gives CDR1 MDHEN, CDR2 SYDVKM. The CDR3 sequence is CAGSLYLNRDSTDTQYF. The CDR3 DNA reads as TGTGCCGGCAGTTTGTACCTCAACCGGGACAGCACAGATACGCAGTATTTT. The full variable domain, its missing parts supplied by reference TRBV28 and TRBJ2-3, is DVKVTQSSRYLVKRTGEKVFLECVQDMDHENMFWYRQDPGLGLRLIYFSYDVKMKEKGDIPEGYSVSREKKERFSLILESASTNQTSMYLCAGSLYLNRDSTDTQYFGPGTRLTVL.

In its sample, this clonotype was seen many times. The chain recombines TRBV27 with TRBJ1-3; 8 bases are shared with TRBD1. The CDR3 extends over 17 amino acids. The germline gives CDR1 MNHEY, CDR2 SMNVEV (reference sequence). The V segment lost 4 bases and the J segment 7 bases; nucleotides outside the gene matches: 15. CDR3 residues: CASSSGTGPLEGNTIYF. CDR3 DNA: TGTGCCAGCAGTTCGGGGACAGGACCACTGGAAGGGAACACCATATATTTT.

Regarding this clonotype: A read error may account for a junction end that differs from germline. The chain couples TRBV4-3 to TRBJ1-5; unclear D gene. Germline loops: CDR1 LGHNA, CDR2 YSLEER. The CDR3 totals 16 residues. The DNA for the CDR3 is TGCGTCAGCAGCCAAGATCGGTGGCAGGACGGTCAGCCCCAGCATTTT. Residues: CVSSQDRWQDGQPQHF.

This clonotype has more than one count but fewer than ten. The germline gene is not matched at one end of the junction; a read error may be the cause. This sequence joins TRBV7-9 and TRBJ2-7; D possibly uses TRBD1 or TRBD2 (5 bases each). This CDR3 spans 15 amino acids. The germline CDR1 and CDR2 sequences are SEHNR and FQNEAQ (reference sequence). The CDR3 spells CASSPWDGVGYEQYF. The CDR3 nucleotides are TGCGCCAGCAGCCCCTGGGACGGAGTAGGGTACGAGCAGTACTTC.

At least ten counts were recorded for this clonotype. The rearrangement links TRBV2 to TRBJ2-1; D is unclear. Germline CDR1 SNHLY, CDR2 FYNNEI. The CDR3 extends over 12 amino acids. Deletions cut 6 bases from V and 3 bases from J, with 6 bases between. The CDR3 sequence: CASRDDYNEQFF. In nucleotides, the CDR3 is TGTGCCAGCAGAGATGACTACAATGAGCAGTTCTTC.

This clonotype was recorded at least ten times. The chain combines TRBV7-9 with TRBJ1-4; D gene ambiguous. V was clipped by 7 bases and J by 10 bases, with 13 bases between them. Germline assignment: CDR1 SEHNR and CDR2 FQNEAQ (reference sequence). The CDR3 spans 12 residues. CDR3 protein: CASTTGMGKLFF. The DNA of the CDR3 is TGTGCCAGCACCACGGGGATGGGAAAACTGTTTTTT.

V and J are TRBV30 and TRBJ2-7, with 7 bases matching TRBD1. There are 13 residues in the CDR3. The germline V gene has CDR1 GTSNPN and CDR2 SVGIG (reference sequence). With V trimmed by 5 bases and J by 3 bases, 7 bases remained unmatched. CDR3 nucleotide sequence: TGTGCCTGGTCCCCGGACAGGAACTACGAGCAGTACTTC. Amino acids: CAWSPDRNYEQYF.

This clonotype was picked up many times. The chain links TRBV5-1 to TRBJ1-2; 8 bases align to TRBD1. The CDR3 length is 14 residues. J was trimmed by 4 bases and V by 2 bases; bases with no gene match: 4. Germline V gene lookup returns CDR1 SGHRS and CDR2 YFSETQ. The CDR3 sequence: CASSFQGAAYGYTF. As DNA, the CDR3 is TGCGCCAGCAGCTTTCAGGGGGCGGCCTATGGCTACACCTTC.

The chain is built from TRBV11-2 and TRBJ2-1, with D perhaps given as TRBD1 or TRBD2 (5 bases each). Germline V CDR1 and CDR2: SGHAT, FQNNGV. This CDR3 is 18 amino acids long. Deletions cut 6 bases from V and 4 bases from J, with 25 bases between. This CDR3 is CASRRPGGHRMKYNEQFF. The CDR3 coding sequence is TGTGCCAGCAGAAGACCGGGCGGGCACAGGATGAAGTACAATGAGCAGTTCTTC.